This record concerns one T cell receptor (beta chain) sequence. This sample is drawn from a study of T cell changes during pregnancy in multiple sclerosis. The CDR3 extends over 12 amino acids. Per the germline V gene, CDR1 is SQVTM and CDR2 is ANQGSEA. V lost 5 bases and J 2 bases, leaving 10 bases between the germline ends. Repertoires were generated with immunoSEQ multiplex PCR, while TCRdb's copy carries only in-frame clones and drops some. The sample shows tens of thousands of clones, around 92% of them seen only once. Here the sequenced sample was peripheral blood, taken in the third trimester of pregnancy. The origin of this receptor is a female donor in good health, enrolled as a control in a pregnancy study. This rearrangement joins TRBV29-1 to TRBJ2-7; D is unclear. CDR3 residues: CSVTDNAYEQYF. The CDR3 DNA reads TGCAGCGTTACTGACAATGCCTACGAGCAGTACTTC.